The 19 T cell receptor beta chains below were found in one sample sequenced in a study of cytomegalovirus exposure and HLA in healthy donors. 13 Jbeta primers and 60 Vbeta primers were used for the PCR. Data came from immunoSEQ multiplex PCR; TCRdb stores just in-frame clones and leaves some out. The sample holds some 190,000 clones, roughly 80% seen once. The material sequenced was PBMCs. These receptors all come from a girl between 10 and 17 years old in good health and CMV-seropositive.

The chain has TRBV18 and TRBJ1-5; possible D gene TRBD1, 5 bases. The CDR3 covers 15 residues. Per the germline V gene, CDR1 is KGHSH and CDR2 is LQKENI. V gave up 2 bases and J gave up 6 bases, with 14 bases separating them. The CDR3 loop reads CASSPGQGGFQPQHF. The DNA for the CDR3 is TGTGCCAGCTCACCAGGTCAGGGTGGGTTTCAGCCCCAGCATTTT.

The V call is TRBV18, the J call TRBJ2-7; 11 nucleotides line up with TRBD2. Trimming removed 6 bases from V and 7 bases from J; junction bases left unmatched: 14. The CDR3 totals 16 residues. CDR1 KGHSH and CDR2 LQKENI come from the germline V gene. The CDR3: CASSTSGVSPFSEQYF. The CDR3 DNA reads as TGTGCCAGCTCGACTAGCGGGGTGAGCCCTTTTAGTGAGCAGTACTTC.

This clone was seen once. CDR3 sequence: CASSSGGSGYTF. DNA for the CDR3: TGTGCCAGCAGTTCAGGGGGCAGCGGCTACACCTTC. This sequence joins TRBV27 and TRBJ1-2, with 8 bases matching TRBD1. Germline CDR1 MNHEY, CDR2 SMNVEV (reference sequence). The CDR3 consists of 12 residues. J gave up 8 bases and V 4 bases, and 3 bases lay outside the gene matches.

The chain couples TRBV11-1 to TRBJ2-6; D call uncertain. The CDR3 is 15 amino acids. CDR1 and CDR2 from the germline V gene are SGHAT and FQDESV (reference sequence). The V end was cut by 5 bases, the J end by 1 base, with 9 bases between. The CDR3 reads CASSAESSGANVLTF. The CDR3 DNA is TGTGCCAGCAGCGCCGAGAGTTCTGGGGCCAACGTCCTGACTTTC.

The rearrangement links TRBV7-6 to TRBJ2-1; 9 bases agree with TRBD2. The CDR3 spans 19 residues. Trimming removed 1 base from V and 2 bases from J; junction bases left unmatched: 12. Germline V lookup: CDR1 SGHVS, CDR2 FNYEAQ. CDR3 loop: CASSLGAVSGLATYNEQFF. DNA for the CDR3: TGTGCCAGCAGCTTAGGGGCGGTGTCGGGACTAGCCACCTACAATGAGCAGTTCTTC.

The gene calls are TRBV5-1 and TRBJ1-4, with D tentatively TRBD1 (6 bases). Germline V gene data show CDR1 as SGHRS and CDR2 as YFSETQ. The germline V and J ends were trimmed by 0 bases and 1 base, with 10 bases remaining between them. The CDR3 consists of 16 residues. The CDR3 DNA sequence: TGCGCCAGCAGCTTGGCGGCCAGGGGAACTAATGAAAAACTGTTTTTT. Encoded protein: CASSLAARGTNEKLFF.

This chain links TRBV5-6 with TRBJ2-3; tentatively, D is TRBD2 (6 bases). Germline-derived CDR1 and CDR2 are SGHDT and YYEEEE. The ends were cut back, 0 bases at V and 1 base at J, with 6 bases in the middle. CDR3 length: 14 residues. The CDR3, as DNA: TGTGCCAGCAGCTTGGGCGGGGGCACAGATACGCAGTATTTT. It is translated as CASSLGGGTDTQYF.

The CDR3 loop is CASSLRSYNEQFF. For the CDR3, the DNA is TGCGCCAGCAGCTTGCGCAGCTACAATGAGCAGTTCTTC. The V and J genes are TRBV5-1 and TRBJ2-1; D is undetermined. Trimming left V 1 base short and J 3 bases short, with 5 bases between. The CDR3 consists of 13 residues. Germline V gene sequence: CDR1 SGHRS, CDR2 YFSETQ.

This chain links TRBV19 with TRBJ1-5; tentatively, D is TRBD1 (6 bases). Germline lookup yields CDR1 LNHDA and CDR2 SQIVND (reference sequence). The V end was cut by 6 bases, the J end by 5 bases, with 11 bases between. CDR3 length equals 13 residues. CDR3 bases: TGTGCCAGTAGCGTGACAGGATATCAGCCCCAGCATTTT. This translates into CASSVTGYQPQHF.

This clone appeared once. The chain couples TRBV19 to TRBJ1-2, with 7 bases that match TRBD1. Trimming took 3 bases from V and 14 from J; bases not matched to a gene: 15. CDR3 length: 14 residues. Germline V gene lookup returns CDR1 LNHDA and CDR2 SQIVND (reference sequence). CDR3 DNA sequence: TGTGCCAGTAGTATTTCTCGTGGGAACACAGGGGAAACCTTC. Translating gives CASSISRGNTGETF.

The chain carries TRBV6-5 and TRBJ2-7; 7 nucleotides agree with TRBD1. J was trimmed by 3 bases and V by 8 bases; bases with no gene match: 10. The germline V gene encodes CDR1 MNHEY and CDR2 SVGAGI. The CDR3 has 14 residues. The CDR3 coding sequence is TGTGCCAGCTCGTACCAGGCAGGGGGCTACGAGCAGTACTTC. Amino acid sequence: CASSYQAGGYEQYF.

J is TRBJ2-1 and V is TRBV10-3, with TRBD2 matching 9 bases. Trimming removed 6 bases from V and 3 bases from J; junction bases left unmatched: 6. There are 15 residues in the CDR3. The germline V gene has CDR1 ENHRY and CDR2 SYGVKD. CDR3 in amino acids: CAISPSGEFYNEQFF. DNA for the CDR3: TGTGCCATCAGCCCTAGCGGGGAATTCTACAATGAGCAGTTCTTC.

In DNA, the CDR3 is TGTGCCTGGAGCGTTCTTGCGGGGACCTACAATGAGCAGTTCTTC. This codes for CAWSVLAGTYNEQFF. The rearrangement uses TRBV30 and TRBJ2-1, with D possibly matching TRBD2 (6 bases). The germline V gene has CDR1 GTSNPN and CDR2 SVGIG (reference sequence). The CDR3 is 15 amino acids. V lost 3 bases to trimming and J lost 2 bases, with 14 bases between them.

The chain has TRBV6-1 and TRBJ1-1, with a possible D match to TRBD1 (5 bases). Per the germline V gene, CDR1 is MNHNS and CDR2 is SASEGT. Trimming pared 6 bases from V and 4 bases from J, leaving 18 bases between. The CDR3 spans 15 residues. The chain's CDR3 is CASRDLRGSGTEAFF. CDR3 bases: TGTGCCAGCAGGGACCTTAGGGGATCAGGCACTGAAGCTTTCTTT.

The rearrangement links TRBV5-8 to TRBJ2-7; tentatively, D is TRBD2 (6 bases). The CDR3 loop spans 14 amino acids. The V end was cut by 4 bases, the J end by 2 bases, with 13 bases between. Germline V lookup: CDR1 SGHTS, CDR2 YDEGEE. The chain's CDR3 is CASSLRDFTYEQYF. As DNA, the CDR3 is TGTGCCAGCAGCCTTAGGGACTTCACCTACGAGCAGTACTTC.

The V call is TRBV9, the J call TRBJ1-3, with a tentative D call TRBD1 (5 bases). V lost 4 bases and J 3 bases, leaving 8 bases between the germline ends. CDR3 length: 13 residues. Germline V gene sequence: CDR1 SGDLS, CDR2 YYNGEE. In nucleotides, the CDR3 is TGTGCCAGCAGCCTGACAGATGGAAACACCATATATTTT. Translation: CASSLTDGNTIYF.

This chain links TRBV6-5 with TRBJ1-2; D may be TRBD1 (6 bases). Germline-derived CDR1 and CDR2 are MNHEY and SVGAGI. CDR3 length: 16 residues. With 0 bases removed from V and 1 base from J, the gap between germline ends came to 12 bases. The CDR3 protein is CASSYSTIGGNYGYTF. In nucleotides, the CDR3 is TGTGCCAGCAGTTACTCGACTATAGGGGGTAACTATGGCTACACCTTC.

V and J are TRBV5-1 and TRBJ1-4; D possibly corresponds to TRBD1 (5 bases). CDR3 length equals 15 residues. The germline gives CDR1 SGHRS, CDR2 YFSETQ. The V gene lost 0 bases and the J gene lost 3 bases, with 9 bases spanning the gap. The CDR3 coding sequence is TGCGCCAGCAGCTTGGAGACAGTTGCTAATGAAAAACTGTTTTTT. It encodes CASSLETVANEKLFF. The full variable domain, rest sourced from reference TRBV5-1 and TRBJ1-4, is KAGVTQTPRYLIKTRGQQVTLSCSPISGHRSVSWYQQTPGQGLQFLFEYFSETQRNKGNFPGRFSGRQFSNSRSEMNVSTLELGDSALYLCASSLETVANEKLFFGSGTQLSVL.

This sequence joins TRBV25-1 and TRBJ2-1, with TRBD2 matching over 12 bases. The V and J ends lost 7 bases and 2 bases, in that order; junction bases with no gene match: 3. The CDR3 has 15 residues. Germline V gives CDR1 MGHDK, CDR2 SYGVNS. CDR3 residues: CASTLAGGPYNEQFF. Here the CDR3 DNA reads TGTGCCAGCACCCTAGCGGGAGGGCCCTACAATGAGCAGTTCTTC.